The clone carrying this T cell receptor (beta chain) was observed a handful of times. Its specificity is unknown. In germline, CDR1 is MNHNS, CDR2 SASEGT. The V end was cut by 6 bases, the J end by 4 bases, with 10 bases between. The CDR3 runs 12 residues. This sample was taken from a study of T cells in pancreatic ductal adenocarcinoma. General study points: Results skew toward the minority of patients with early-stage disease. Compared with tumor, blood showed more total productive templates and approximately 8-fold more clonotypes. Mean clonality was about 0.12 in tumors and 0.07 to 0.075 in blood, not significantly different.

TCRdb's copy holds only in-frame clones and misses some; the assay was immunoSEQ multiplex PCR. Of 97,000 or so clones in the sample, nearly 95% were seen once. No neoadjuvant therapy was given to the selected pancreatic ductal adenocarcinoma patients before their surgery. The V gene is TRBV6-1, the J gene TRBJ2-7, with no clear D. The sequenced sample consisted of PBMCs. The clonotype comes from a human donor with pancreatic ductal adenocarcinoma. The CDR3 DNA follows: TGTGCCAGCAGCTTCCATCGGTACGAGCAGTACTTC. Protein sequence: CASSFHRYEQYF.